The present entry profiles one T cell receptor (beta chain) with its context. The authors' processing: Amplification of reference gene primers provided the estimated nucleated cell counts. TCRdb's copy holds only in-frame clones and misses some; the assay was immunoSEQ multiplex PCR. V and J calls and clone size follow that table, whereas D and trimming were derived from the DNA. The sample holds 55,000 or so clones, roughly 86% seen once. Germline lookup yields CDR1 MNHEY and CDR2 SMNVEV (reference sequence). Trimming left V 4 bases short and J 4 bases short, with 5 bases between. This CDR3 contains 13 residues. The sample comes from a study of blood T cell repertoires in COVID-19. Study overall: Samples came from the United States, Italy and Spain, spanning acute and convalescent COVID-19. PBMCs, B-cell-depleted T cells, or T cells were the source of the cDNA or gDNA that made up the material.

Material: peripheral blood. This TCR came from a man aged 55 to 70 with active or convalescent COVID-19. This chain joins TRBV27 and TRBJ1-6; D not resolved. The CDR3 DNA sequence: TGTGCCAGCAGTTCCCCGTATAATTCACCCCTCCACTTT. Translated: CASSSPYNSPLHF.